The rows below give T cell receptor beta chains drawn from one sample of a study of Ad26.COV2.S vaccination and SARS-CoV-2 variants. The table came from immunoSEQ multiplex PCR; TCRdb's copy has only in-frame clones and leaves some out. In the table there are about 350,000 clones, about 90% of which are singletons. This specimen was peripheral blood, taken after recovery from COVID-19. Receptor source: a human donor who had recovered from COVID-19. CDR3s include the opening cysteine and the closing phenylalanine or tryptophan. D genes are given only for firm matches. Clone size appears in some rows only: once, few, many, or a class for an expanded clone.

clone_size,v_call,j_call,d_call,cdr3_aa,cdr3_nt
NA,TRBV9,TRBJ1-2,TRBD1,CASSDRETF,TGTGCCAGCAGTGACAGGGAAACCTTC
NA,TRBV29-1,TRBJ2-7,TRBD1,CSVRDRPYEQYF,TGCAGCGTCCGGGACAGACCCTACGAGCAGTACTTC
NA,TRBV2,TRBJ1-2,NA,CASSWDTGQYGYTF,TGTGCCAGCAGTTGGGACACTGGCCAGTATGGCTACACCTTC
once,TRBV28,TRBJ2-7,NA,CASRMSDGQTRSEQYF,TGTGCCAGCAGGATGAGCGATGGGCAGACAAGGTCCGAGCAGTACTTC
NA,TRBV19,TRBJ1-5,NA,CASKGGRGNQPQHF,TGTGCCAGTAAAGGGGGAAGGGGCAATCAGCCCCAGCATTTT
NA,TRBV9,TRBJ2-1,TRBD1,CASSVAPGQANEQFF,TGTGCCAGCAGCGTAGCTCCGGGACAGGCCAATGAGCAGTTCTTC
NA,TRBV12-3/TRBV12-4,TRBJ1-5,NA,CASSSAWGPQHF,TGTGCCAGCAGTTCCGCGTGGGGGCCCCAGCATTTT
few,TRBV7-9,TRBJ1-6,TRBD1,CASSSRDRGRNSPLHF,TGTGCCAGCAGCTCACGGGACAGGGGGCGAAATTCACCCCTCCACTTT
NA,TRBV5-4,TRBJ2-3,TRBD1,CASSLRTGADTQYF,TGTGCCAGCAGCCTTCGGACAGGGGCAGATACGCAGTATTTT
once,TRBV3-1/TRBV3-2,TRBJ2-3,NA,CASSQDLAAITDTQYF,TGTGCCAGCAGCCAAGACCTAGCAGCTATCACAGATACGCAGTATTTT
NA,TRBV27,TRBJ2-1,NA,CASSSPLKRRYNEQFF,TGTGCCAGCAGTTCGCCCCTCAAAAGACGGTACAATGAGCAGTTCTTC
NA,TRBV4-3,TRBJ1-1,NA,CASSQGYRGTEAFF,TGCGCCAGCAGCCAAGGCTATCGAGGTACTGAAGCTTTCTTT
NA,TRBV7-3,TRBJ1-6,NA,CASSLSGRGKGPSSYNSPLHF,TGTGCCAGCAGCTTAAGCGGTCGCGGGAAGGGGCCGAGCTCCTATAATTCACCCCTCCACTTT
NA,TRBV6-5,TRBJ1-2,NA,CASSPRRGRVYGYTF,TGTGCCAGCAGCCCAAGACGGGGCCGGGTCTATGGCTACACCTTC
NA,TRBV11-2,TRBJ1-2,NA,CASSIGTNYGYTF,TGTGCCAGCAGCATTGGTACTAACTATGGCTACACCTTC
NA,TRBV21-1,TRBJ1-5,NA,CASSHWPASKILTSNQPQHF,TGTGCCAGCAGTCATTGGCCTGCTAGCAAGATCTTGACTAGCAATCAGCCCCAGCATTTT
NA,TRBV7-9,TRBJ1-5,NA,CASSAARVDNQPQHF,TGTGCCAGCAGCGCGGCCAGGGTCGACAATCAGCCCCAGCATTTT
NA,TRBV9,TRBJ2-1,NA,CASSVAIGSSYNEQFF,TGTGCCAGCAGCGTAGCGATAGGGAGCTCCTACAATGAGCAGTTCTTC
NA,TRBV7-6,TRBJ1-5,NA,CASSGPNQPQHF,TGTGCCAGCAGCGGACCGAATCAGCCCCAGCATTTT
NA,TRBV12-3/TRBV12-4,TRBJ1-2,NA,CASSWGQNGYTF,TGTGCCAGCAGTTGGGGGCAGAATGGCTACACCTTC
NA,TRBV10-3,TRBJ1-6,NA,CAIRGQLSPLHF,TGTGCCATCAGAGGACAGCTGTCACCCCTCCACTTT
NA,TRBV4-1,TRBJ2-1,NA,CASSQDGGGPPYNEQFF,TGCGCCAGCAGCCAAGATGGGGGGGGGCCCCCGTACAATGAGCAGTTCTTC
NA,TRBV5-4,TRBJ2-1,NA,CASSLGPYNEQFF,TGTGCCAGCAGCTTGGGGCCCTACAATGAGCAGTTCTTC